What follows is one T cell receptor beta chain and its context. Its cognate antigen is unknown. These data are taken from a study of T cells after yellow fever vaccination. Broader study findings: The CD4 and CD8 compartments had a small share of their clonotypes in common. Re-detected after boosting: most primary clones, 95% to 98% of CD4 and about 89% of CD8. Contamination by abundant bulk-population clonotypes could be present in FACS-sorted repertoires.

After removal of 8 bases from V and 4 bases from J, the junction contained 12 bases not matched to a gene. The CDR3 totals 15 residues. Germline V gene lookup returns CDR1 SGHVS and CDR2 FQNEAQ. TCRdb reanalysed the 5' RACE reads using MiXCR and keeps one entry per CDR3 protein. The table has 450,000 to 600,000 distinct CDR3 sequences, around 17% seen once; the top ten hold roughly 17%. The clonotype originates from a young man who received the YFV17D yellow fever vaccine. Here the sequenced sample was PBMCs, taken around 5 days after the first yellow fever vaccination. The rearrangement joins TRBV7-8 to TRBJ2-7, with TRBD1 matching over 9 bases. CDR3 protein: CASLHPGTGMYEQYF. CDR3 nucleotides: TGTGCCAGCCTGCACCCTGGGACAGGGATGTACGAGCAGTACTTC.